This T cell receptor beta chain was retrieved from a study of blood T cell repertoires in COVID-19. At the level of the study: Specimens from acute and convalescent COVID-19 originated in the United States, Italy and Spain. PBMCs, B-cell-depleted T cells, or T cells provided the cDNA or gDNA that made up the material.

Authors' data handling: Nucleated cell counts were estimated from reference gene primer amplification. Assay used: immunoSEQ multiplex PCR; TCRdb lists only in-frame clones, some missing. The DNA gave D and trimming, while V, J and clone size come from that table. The table records about 210,000 clones, under 90% of them present only once. For this clone: Within the sample, other DNA sequences also encode this same CDR3.

This CDR3 contains 14 residues. V lost 2 bases and J lost 0, with 5 bases in between. Germline V gene sequence: CDR1 MDHEN, CDR2 SYDVKM. This sequence originates from a woman aged 40 to 50 with active or convalescent COVID-19. V is TRBV28 and J is TRBJ1-3; D gene uncertain. Material: peripheral blood. The DNA of the CDR3 is TGTGCCAGCAGTTTAGGCGGCTCTGGAAACACCATATATTTT. It specifies CASSLGGSGNTIYF.